This T cell receptor (beta chain) was recovered during a study of T cell responses to AZD1222 COVID-19 vaccine (TCRdb year 2021). At the level of the whole study: AZD1222 recipients given second doses at about 4 weeks or at about 12 weeks were pooled, since spike-specific TCR depth and breadth were not found to differ between the two schedules. A total of approximately 240 trial participants underwent TCR sequencing, of whom under 220 had received two doses of AZD1222 and some 26 had received two doses of the MenACWY control vaccine. Trial participants were enrolled by age into subgroups of 18-55, 56-69 and 70-plus years, and roughly 150, 30 and 60 TCR-sequenced participants, respectively, were included in these subgroups.

The CDR3 regions of human TCRbeta chains were analyzed by immunosequencing. On the authors' methods: Repertoire TCRs were checked for matches against a reference library of SARS-CoV-2-specific TCRs that had been generated using the MIRA antigen-specificity platform. Breadth was defined as the fraction of unique TCRs that were SARS-CoV-2-associated. Depth was defined as the fraction of total T cells that were SARS-CoV-2-associated. Each spike-specific TCR was assigned to its reactive spike region and to a CD4 or CD8 class using the MIRA data. Log10-transformed breadth and depth values were compared by one-way ANOVA with Sidak's multiple comparisons tests. TCRdb stores this immuneACCESS table with in-frame sequences only. Part of the clones is absent; in the studies checked, under half of the shortfall reflects unresolved V genes, and no reason is known for the rest. For V, J and clone size, that table is used; D and trimming come from the DNA. The sample contains about 99,000 clones, over 85% of them found a single time. Clones ranked in the top ten supply about 13% of the sample.

A distance of 16 bases separates the germline ends of V and J, which lose 2 bases and 9 bases respectively. The germline V gene specifies KGHDR as CDR1 and SFDVKD as CDR2. The CDR3 starts with the cysteine, ends with the phenylalanine, and has 15 residues. Of the read, only the CDR3 DNA is kept; its 45 bases are in frame from base 1. In the case of this clone: No antigen is known for it. Base qualities are not recorded, but no much larger clone differs from it by a single base.

The time point tag for this specimen amounts to: baseline before first vaccination. The vaccinee samples were drawn from two UK trials, COV001 and COV002, one of which was a single-blind randomized controlled phase 2/3 trial testing AZD1222 (ChAdOx1 nCoV-19) in healthy adults. Trial participant PBMC samples were collected at day 0 and day 28 after the second dose for TCRbeta chain sequencing. The paper as a whole reports these results and caveats: The whole spike protein was spanned by vaccine-associated CD4 TCRs, and dominant responses were seen in regions 160-218 and 743-854. The 56-69-year group was small, and its depth increase did not reach significance, likely because of low power. After two AZD1222 doses, both the breadth and the depth of spike-specific TCRs were significantly higher than at day 0 and than in MenACWY recipients. Nearly half of unique spike-specific TCRs reportedly recognized epitopes outside regions mutated in the B.1.351 and B.1.1.7 variants. Conclusions about previously exposed vaccinees are limited because only five to seven AZD1222 recipients were SARS-CoV-2 seropositive at baseline. Because no samples from the day 14 peak response were available, repertoires could be characterized only after the peak T cell response. Participants were mostly white British and included more females than males, and it was suggested by the authors that clonal diversity may have been underestimated.

This sequence uses TRBV24-1 and TRBJ2-4; too little of a D gene remains to name it. The clonotype was recovered from an adult in good health. The sequences come from peripheral blood, collected on day 0 of AZD1222 vaccination. The nucleotide sequence reads TGTGCCACCAGTGATTATGAGCTTGGTAAGGGCATTCAGTACTTC. This sequence encodes CATSDYELGKGIQYF.